These T cell receptor beta chains were read from a single sample in a study of shared clonotypes between healthy human individuals. Data came from immunoSEQ multiplex PCR; TCRdb stores just in-frame clones and leaves some out. The repertoire holds a few hundred thousand clones, around 67% seen once, with 8% to 13% in the top ten. Sequences were obtained from memory CD4+ T cells sorted from blood. The receptors here all came from a man under 40 in good health. The CDR3 runs from the conserved cysteine through the conserved F or W. The D gene is left open where the match is weak. Some rows mark clone size as missing; the rest say once, few, many or name a class of expanded clone.

J: TRBJ2-7
D: NA
V: TRBV2
size: NA
CDR3: CASSDYIKTYEQYF
DNA: TGTGCCAGCAGTGATTACATAAAAACCTACGAGCAGTACTTC

J: TRBJ2-3
D: NA
V: TRBV27
size: few
CDR3: CASSLNGHTDTQYF
DNA: TGTGCCAGCAGTTTAAACGGGCACACAGATACGCAGTATTTT

J: TRBJ1-2
D: NA
V: TRBV6-1
size: NA
CDR3: CASGVGTYGYTF
DNA: TGTGCCAGCGGGGTAGGGACTTATGGCTACACCTTC

J: TRBJ1-1
D: TRBD1
V: TRBV4-3
size: once
CDR3: CASSQVTGGNTEAFF
DNA: TGCGCCAGCAGCCAAGTGACAGGGGGGAACACTGAAGCTTTCTTT

J: TRBJ2-7
D: TRBD2
V: TRBV9
size: NA
CDR3: CASSVESSGSIYEQYF
DNA: TGTGCCAGCAGCGTAGAGTCTAGCGGGAGTATATACGAGCAGTACTTC

J: TRBJ1-2
D: TRBD1
V: TRBV6-5
size: NA
CDR3: CASGTRGLGYTF
DNA: TGTGCCAGTGGGACAAGGGGGCTTGGCTACACCTTC

J: TRBJ2-1
D: NA
V: TRBV6-6
size: NA
CDR3: CASSPLGVNEQFF
DNA: TGTGCCAGCAGTCCCCTCGGGGTCAATGAGCAGTTCTTC

J: TRBJ1-5
D: TRBD1
V: TRBV18
size: NA
CDR3: CASSPLQGADQPQHF
DNA: TGTGCCAGCTCACCACTACAGGGGGCGGATCAGCCCCAGCATTTT

J: TRBJ1-5
D: NA
V: TRBV11-3
size: few
CDR3: CASSPRNRVGQPQHF
DNA: TGTGCCAGCAGCCCCCGGAACAGGGTTGGTCAGCCCCAGCATTTT

J: TRBJ2-7
D: NA
V: TRBV6-5
size: NA
CDR3: CASSSRGRGYEQYF
DNA: TGTGCCAGCAGTTCTAGGGGTAGGGGCTACGAGCAGTACTTC

J: TRBJ1-2
D: NA
V: TRBV7-2
size: NA
CDR3: CASSLDRTVVYGYTF
DNA: TGTGCCAGCAGCTTGGATCGGACAGTTGTCTATGGCTACACCTTC

J: TRBJ1-5
D: NA
V: TRBV6-1
size: NA
CDR3: CASSEALGQPQHF
DNA: TGTGCCAGCAGTGAAGCGCTGGGGCAGCCCCAGCATTTT

J: TRBJ1-2
D: NA
V: TRBV18
size: NA
CDR3: CASSPEAGTYGYTF
DNA: TGTGCCAGCTCACCGGAAGCAGGGACCTATGGCTACACCTTC

J: TRBJ2-7
D: TRBD2
V: TRBV5-1
size: few
CDR3: CASRDVAGTYEQYF
DNA: TGCGCCAGCAGGGATGTAGCGGGGACCTACGAGCAGTACTTC

J: TRBJ2-1
D: NA
V: TRBV5-1
size: NA
CDR3: CASRTVASYNEQFF
DNA: TGCGCCAGCAGAACTGTGGCGTCCTACAATGAGCAGTTCTTC